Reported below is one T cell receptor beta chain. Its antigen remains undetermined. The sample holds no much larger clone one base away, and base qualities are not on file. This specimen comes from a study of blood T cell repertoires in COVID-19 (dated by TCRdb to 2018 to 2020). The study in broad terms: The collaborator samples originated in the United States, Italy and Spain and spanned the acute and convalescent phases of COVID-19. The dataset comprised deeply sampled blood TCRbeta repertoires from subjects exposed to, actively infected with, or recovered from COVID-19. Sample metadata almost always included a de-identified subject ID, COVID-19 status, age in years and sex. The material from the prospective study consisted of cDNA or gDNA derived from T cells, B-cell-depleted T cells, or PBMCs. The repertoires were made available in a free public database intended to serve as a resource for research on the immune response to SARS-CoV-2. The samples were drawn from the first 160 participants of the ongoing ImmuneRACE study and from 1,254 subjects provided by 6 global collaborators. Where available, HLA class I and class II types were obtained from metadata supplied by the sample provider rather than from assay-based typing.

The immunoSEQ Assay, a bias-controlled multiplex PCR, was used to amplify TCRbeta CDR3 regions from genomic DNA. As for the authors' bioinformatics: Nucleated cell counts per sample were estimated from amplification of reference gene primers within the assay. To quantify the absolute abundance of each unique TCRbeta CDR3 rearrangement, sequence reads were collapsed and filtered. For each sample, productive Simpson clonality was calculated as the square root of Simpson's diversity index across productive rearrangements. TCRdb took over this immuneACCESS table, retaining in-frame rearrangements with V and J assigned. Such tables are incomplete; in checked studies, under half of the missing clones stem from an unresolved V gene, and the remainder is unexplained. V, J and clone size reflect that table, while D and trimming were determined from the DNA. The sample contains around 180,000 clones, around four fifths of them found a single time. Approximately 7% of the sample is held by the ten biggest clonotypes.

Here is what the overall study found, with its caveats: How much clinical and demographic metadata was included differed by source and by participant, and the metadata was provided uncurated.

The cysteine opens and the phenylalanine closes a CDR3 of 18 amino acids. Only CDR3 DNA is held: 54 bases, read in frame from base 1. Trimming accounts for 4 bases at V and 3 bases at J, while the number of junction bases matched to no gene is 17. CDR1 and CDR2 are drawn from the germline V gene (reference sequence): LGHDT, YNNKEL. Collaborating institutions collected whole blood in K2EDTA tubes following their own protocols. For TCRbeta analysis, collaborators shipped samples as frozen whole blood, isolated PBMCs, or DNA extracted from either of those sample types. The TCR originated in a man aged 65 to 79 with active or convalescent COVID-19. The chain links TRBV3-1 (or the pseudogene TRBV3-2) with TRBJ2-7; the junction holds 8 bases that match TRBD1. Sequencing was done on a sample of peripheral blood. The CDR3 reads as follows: CASSPSISGGELDYEQYF. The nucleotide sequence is TGTGCCAGCAGCCCCTCGATCTCAGGGGGCGAATTGGACTACGAGCAGTACTTC.